A single sample gave rise to the 29 T cell receptor beta chains below, sequenced in a study of blood T cell repertoires in COVID-19. Measured with immunoSEQ multiplex PCR; TCRdb has only the in-frame clones, and not every one. The table records 23,000 or so clones, under 90% of them present only once. The sample consisted of peripheral blood. The receptors here all came from a human donor in a cohort sampled during active COVID-19.

This clone has just one count. The J gene is TRBJ1-3, the V gene TRBV18; D is uncertain. V was cut by 3 bases and J by 0 bases, with 12 bases left in between. Germline V gene lookup returns CDR1 KGHSH and CDR2 LQKENI. CDR3 size: 16 residues. CDR3 bases: TGTGCCAGCTCACCCGCCACGGGTACCTCTGGAAACACCATATATTTT. Amino acids: CASSPATGTSGNTIYF.

V is TRBV2 and J is TRBJ2-7; D is perhaps TRBD1 (6 bases). CDR1 and CDR2 from the germline V gene are SNHLY and FYNNEI. The CDR3 contains 14 residues. V gave up 4 bases and J gave up 2 bases, with 12 bases separating them. The CDR3 spells CASSGWTEPYEQYF. CDR3 nucleotide sequence: TGTGCCAGCAGTGGGTGGACAGAACCCTACGAGCAGTACTTC. Looking up the rest from reference TRBV2 and TRBJ2-7 gives the full variable domain: EPEVTQTPSHQVTQMGQEVILRCVPISNHLYFYWYRQILGQKVEFLVSFYNNEISEKSEIFDDQFSVERPDGSNFTLKIRSTKLEDSAMYFCASSGWTEPYEQYFGPGTRLTVT.

The CDR3 bases are TGCAGTGCTAGTGTAGGGGGCAATCAGCCCCAGCATTTT. It yields the protein CSASVGGNQPQHF. The chain is built from TRBV20-1 and TRBJ1-5; D may be TRBD1 (5 bases). The CDR3 is 13 amino acids. Germline CDR1 DFQATT, CDR2 SNEGSKA (reference sequence). Between the trimmed V and J ends, which lost 3 bases and 2 bases, there was a span of 8 bases.

This clone occurred a few times. The V and J genes are TRBV3-1 (or the pseudogene TRBV3-2) and TRBJ2-5; D not certain. The CDR3 runs to 13 residues. Per germline, CDR1 LGHDT and CDR2 YNNKEL (reference sequence). The V end was cut by 3 bases, the J end by 1 base, with 6 bases between. In DNA, the CDR3 is TGTGCCAGCAGCCAGAGATCCCAAGAGACCCAGTACTTC. The encoded protein is CASSQRSQETQYF.

This rearrangement joins TRBV5-1 to TRBJ1-2; a weak D match, TRBD1 (5 bases). CDR3 size: 15 residues. In germline, CDR1 is SGHRS, CDR2 YFSETQ. Trimming took off 4 bases at V and 7 bases at J, with 20 bases between the two ends. The CDR3 DNA is TGCGCCAGCAGCCCCAATTCCGGGACTTTGCCTGGCTACACCTTC. Translating gives CASSPNSGTLPGYTF.

The chain employs TRBV6-6 and TRBJ1-2, with 11 bases aligning to TRBD1. The CDR3 runs 16 residues. J lost 6 bases, V lost 6 bases, and 12 bases had no gene match. Germline V lookup: CDR1 MNHNY, CDR2 SVGAGI (reference sequence). CDR3 in DNA: TGTGCCAGCAGCTTTAAAGGACAGGGGGCATGGGATGGCTACACCTTC. Its translation is CASSFKGQGAWDGYTF.

DNA for the CDR3: TGTGCCAGCAGGACAGGACTAGCGGGGGGGGGCACAGATACGCAGTATTTT. Translating it yields CASRTGLAGGGTDTQYF. The gene calls are TRBV4-2 and TRBJ2-3; 15 bases fit TRBD2. Unmatched junction bases numbered 5, after V lost 6 bases and J lost 1 base. CDR1 is LGHNA, CDR2 YNFKEQ, per germline. The CDR3 spans 17 residues.

The rearrangement uses TRBV27 and TRBJ2-3; 13 bases agree with TRBD2. Trimming took 2 bases from V and 4 from J; bases not matched to a gene: 9. The CDR3 contains 18 residues. Germline V gives CDR1 MNHEY, CDR2 SMNVEV (reference sequence). The CDR3: CASSLLGWTSGGADTQYF. CDR3 nucleotide sequence: TGTGCCAGCAGTTTACTCGGTTGGACTAGCGGGGGTGCAGATACGCAGTATTTT.

The chain carries TRBV2 and TRBJ2-3; possible D gene TRBD2, 6 bases. The length of the CDR3 is 18 residues. CDR1 and CDR2 from the germline V gene are SNHLY and FYNNEI. V lost 8 bases and J lost 2, with 26 bases in between. The CDR3 DNA reads as TGTGCCAGCGGGGGGACCATTAAGTTGACATGGTCCACAGATACGCAGTATTTT. This codes for CASGGTIKLTWSTDTQYF. The full variable domain, with the rest looked up from reference TRBV2 and TRBJ2-3, is EPEVTQTPSHQVTQMGQEVILRCVPISNHLYFYWYRQILGQKVEFLVSFYNNEISEKSEIFDDQFSVERPDGSNFTLKIRSTKLEDSAMYFCASGGTIKLTWSTDTQYFGPGTRLTVL.

This clone was seen more than once but under ten times. CDR3 DNA: TGTGCCAGCAGTGTACAACAAAACACTGAAGCTTTCTTT. Translation gives CASSVQQNTEAFF. The rearrangement uses TRBV2 and TRBJ1-1, with D unclear. The V and J ends lost 4 bases and 2 bases respectively, with 8 bases between them. Per germline, CDR1 SNHLY and CDR2 FYNNEI. The CDR3 has 13 residues.

V and J are TRBV7-2 and TRBJ2-7; 7 bases line up with TRBD1. J was trimmed by 3 bases and V by 3 bases; bases with no gene match: 2. This CDR3 has 13 residues. Germline V gives CDR1 SGHTA, CDR2 FQGNSA. In DNA form, the CDR3 reads TGTGCCAGCAGCTTCAACAGGGGCTACGAGCAGTACTTC. Translated, it gives CASSFNRGYEQYF. Full variable domain (remainder filled in from reference TRBV7-2 and TRBJ2-7): GAGVSQSPSNKVTEKGKDVELRCDPISGHTALYWYRQSLGQGLEFLIYFQGNSAPDKSGLPSDRFSAERTGGSVSTLTIQRTQQEDSAVYLCASSFNRGYEQYFGPGTRLTVT.

This clone was detected only a few times. J is TRBJ2-1 and V is TRBV19; 7 bases are a match to TRBD2. CDR1 and CDR2 (germline): LNHDA, SQIVND (reference sequence). V lost 7 bases, J lost 6 bases, and 12 bases stayed unmatched. The CDR3 is 15 residues long. The DNA for the CDR3 is TGTGCCAGTACCCCCTGGCTAGCGGCTTCCAATGAGCAGTTCTTC. Its translation: CASTPWLAASNEQFF.

This clone came up once. The gene calls are TRBV19 and TRBJ1-3; D gene unclear. This CDR3 has 12 residues. Germline CDR1 and CDR2: LNHDA and SQIVND (reference sequence). The CDR3 nucleotides read TGTGCGAGTGGGCAGATCGGAAACACCATATATTTT. This encodes CASGQIGNTIYF.

This sequence joins TRBV3-1 (or the pseudogene TRBV3-2) and TRBJ1-4; D ambiguous. Trimming cost V 0 bases and J 6 bases, with 8 bases left between them. Germline V gene data show CDR1 as LGHDT and CDR2 as YNNKEL (reference sequence). CDR3 size: 14 residues. The CDR3 protein is CASSQDEAYEKLFF. For the CDR3, the DNA is TGTGCCAGCAGCCAAGACGAAGCATATGAAAAACTGTTTTTT.

This chain joins TRBV30 and TRBJ2-2; D not resolved. This CDR3 comprises 12 residues. V was clipped by 5 bases and J by 7 bases, with 11 bases between them. Looked up from germline, CDR1 is GTSNPN and CDR2 is SVGIG (reference sequence). The DNA of the CDR3 is TGTGCCTGGGCCCCCTCAGTCGGGGAGCTGTTTTTT. Its protein product is CAWAPSVGELFF.

The chain uses TRBV11-3 and TRBJ2-3; D is perhaps TRBD1 (5 bases). The CDR3 sequence is 18 residues long. Germline V gives CDR1 SGHNT, CDR2 YENEEA. Trimming removed 1 base at V and 2 bases at J, with 19 bases between. As DNA, the CDR3 is TGTGCCAGCAGCTTAGGCGTCTCCTGGCTCAGGGACACAGATACGCAGTATTTT. Amino acid sequence: CASSLGVSWLRDTDTQYF.

The chain is built from TRBV4-2 and TRBJ1-6, with 9 bases matching TRBD1. CDR1 LGHNA and CDR2 YNFKEQ come from the germline V gene. V lost 3 bases, J lost 9 bases, and 3 bases stayed unmatched. This CDR3 has 14 amino acids. DNA for the CDR3: TGTGCCAGCAGCCAGGGACAGGGTGGTTCACCCCTCCACTTT. Amino acids: CASSQGQGGSPLHF.

The chain links TRBV18 to TRBJ1-4; D might be TRBD1 (6 bases). Looked up from germline, CDR1 is KGHSH and CDR2 is LQKENI. This CDR3 contains 16 residues. V lost 1 base to trimming and J lost 7 bases, with 16 bases between them. DNA of the CDR3: TGTGCCAGCTCACCACTCGCAGGGGTAAGAAGTGAAAAACTGTTTTTT. This codes for CASSPLAGVRSEKLFF.

This rearrangement joins TRBV7-8 to TRBJ2-1; TRBD2 might be the D (6 bases). Trimming stripped 5 bases from V and 9 bases from J, with 14 bases between. CDR1 and CDR2 from the germline V gene are SGHVS and FQNEAQ. The CDR3 extends over 13 amino acids. This CDR3 reads CASSRQLAFEQFF. CDR3 DNA sequence: TGTGCCAGCAGCCGCCAACTAGCATTTGAGCAGTTCTTC.

The rearrangement joins TRBV7-9 to TRBJ2-5; 11 nucleotides match TRBD2. The junction had 10 bases not matched to a gene; V was cut back by 5 bases and J by 2 bases. This CDR3 region has 17 residues. Germline lookup yields CDR1 SEHNR and CDR2 FQNEAQ (reference sequence). The CDR3 is CASSASPRLAGQETQYF. CDR3 DNA sequence: TGTGCCAGCAGCGCAAGCCCTCGACTAGCGGGACAAGAGACCCAGTACTTC. Complete variable domain (other parts from reference TRBV7-9 and TRBJ2-5): DTGVSQNPRHKITKRGQNVTFRCDPISEHNRLYWYRQTLGQGPEFLTYFQNEAQLEKSRLLSDRFSAERPKGSFSTLEIQRTEQGDSAMYLCASSASPRLAGQETQYFGPGTRLLVL.

The chain carries TRBV12-3 or TRBV12-4 and TRBJ1-4; no firm D call. V was trimmed by 6 bases and J by 8 bases, leaving 13 bases between them. This CDR3 contains 13 residues. Written as DNA, the CDR3 is TGTGCCAGCAGACGGGGAGTTGGGGAAAAACTGTTTTTT. This codes for CASRRGVGEKLFF.

The chain is built from TRBV5-6 and TRBJ2-7; 8 bases are shared with TRBD2. The CDR3 totals 16 residues. Germline CDR1 and CDR2: SGHDT and YYEEEE. V lost 0 bases and J lost 2; bases outside the gene matches: 7. CDR3 bases: TGTGCCAGCAGCTTGGCCCGGGGGGGGTCTACCTACGAGCAGTACTTC. Translating gives CASSLARGGSTYEQYF.

The J gene is TRBJ2-7, the V gene TRBV11-1; the match to TRBD1 covers 10 bases. Germline CDR1 reads SGHAT; CDR2 reads FQDESV (reference sequence). Germline trimming cut 5 bases from V and 5 bases from J; bases unmatched to any gene: 6. The CDR3 covers 14 residues. The CDR3 nucleotides read TGTGCCAGCAGCCGCAGGGACAGGGGAAACGAGCAGTACTTC. As protein: CASSRRDRGNEQYF.

The chain links TRBV9 to TRBJ2-5, with D possibly being TRBD2 (6 bases). Trimming cost V 5 bases and J 0 bases, with 14 bases left between them. The CDR3 is made up of 15 amino acids. Per germline, CDR1 SGDLS and CDR2 YYNGEE. CDR3 DNA sequence: TGTGCCAGCAGTGCGGTGGGACTGAACCAAGAGACCCAGTACTTC. As protein: CASSAVGLNQETQYF. Full variable domain (rest looked up from reference TRBV9 and TRBJ2-5): DSGVTQTPKHLITATGQRVTLRCSPRSGDLSVYWYQQSLDQGLQFLIQYYNGEERAKGNILERFSAQQFPDLHSELNLSSLELGDSALYFCASSAVGLNQETQYFGPGTRLLVL.

This chain joins TRBV7-9 and TRBJ1-1; D is possibly TRBD1 (6 bases). V was pared by 5 bases and J by 1 base, with 14 bases between. CDR1 is SEHNR and CDR2 is FQNEAQ in the germline V gene (reference sequence). This CDR3 has 15 residues. The CDR3 coding sequence is TGTGCCAGCAGCCAACGGACAGTGGGGAACACTGAAGCTTTCTTT. Encoded protein: CASSQRTVGNTEAFF.

About this clone: Other DNA sequences in the same sample also yield this CDR3. This chain links TRBV19 with TRBJ1-5; D perhaps matches TRBD1 (5 bases). Trimming removed 0 bases from V and 4 bases from J, with 10 bases in between. Germline CDR1 reads LNHDA; CDR2 reads SQIVND (reference sequence). The CDR3 totals 15 residues. The CDR3 reads CASSIEAGPNQPQHF. CDR3 DNA sequence: TGTGCCAGTAGTATAGAGGCAGGGCCAAATCAGCCCCAGCATTTT.

The gene calls are TRBV14 and TRBJ2-1, with 7 bases identical to TRBD2. The CDR3 spans 16 residues. Germline V gene lookup returns CDR1 SGHDN and CDR2 FVKESK. V was pared by 3 bases and J by 0 bases, with 5 bases of the junction left unmatched. CDR3 in amino acids: CASSHLGGGSYNEQFF. CDR3 nucleotide sequence: TGTGCCAGCAGCCACTTGGGGGGGGGCTCCTACAATGAGCAGTTCTTC.

This chain uses TRBV29-1 with TRBJ1-5; TRBD1 might be the D (5 bases). In germline, CDR1 is SQVTM, CDR2 ANQGSEA. The CDR3 extends over 13 amino acids. The ends were cut back, 7 bases at V and 4 bases at J, with 14 bases in the middle. The CDR3 bases are TGCAGCGCCTCCTGGGGGGTTAATCAGCCCCAGCATTTT. Translating gives CSASWGVNQPQHF.

This chain connects TRBV27 to TRBJ1-1; D possibly corresponds to TRBD1 (5 bases). The V end lost 5 bases, the J end lost 4 bases, and 14 bases lay between the germline ends. The CDR3 contains 14 residues. Germline lookup yields CDR1 MNHEY and CDR2 SMNVEV (reference sequence). This chain's CDR3 is CASSMAGEGTEAFF. The CDR3, as DNA: TGTGCCAGCAGTATGGCGGGGGAGGGCACTGAAGCTTTCTTT.